This T cell receptor beta chain is drawn from a study of long-term antiretroviral therapy in people with HIV. The authors ran the immunoSEQ assay, v3.0, at survey level. Sequencing used immunoSEQ multiplex PCR; TCRdb keeps in-frame clones, though not all of them. The sample lists 15,000 to 25,000 clones; 90% were seen once. The germline V and J ends were trimmed by 5 bases and 1 base, with 15 bases remaining between them. The CDR3 is 15 residues long. Germline loops: CDR1 PRHDT, CDR2 FYEKMQ (reference sequence). The receptor was derived from a woman aged 25 to 39 with HIV. This material consisted of unsorted PBMCs, taken about 4.5 years before starting antiretroviral therapy. The chain employs TRBV13 and TRBJ2-7; D may be TRBD1 or TRBD2 (5 bases each). Here the CDR3 reads CASSRGQGSSYEQYF. CDR3 nucleotide sequence: TGTGCCAGCAGCCGAGGGCAGGGTTCTTCCTACGAGCAGTACTTC. The complete variable domain, with remaining parts taken from reference TRBV13 and TRBJ2-7, reads AAGVIQSPRHLIKEKRETATLKCYPIPRHDTVYWYQQGPGQDPQFLISFYEKMQSDKGSIPDRFSAQQFSDYHSELNMSSLELGDSALYFCASSRGQGSSYEQYFGPGTRLTVT.